The clone carrying this T cell receptor beta chain turned up a few times. The data originate from a study of T cells after yellow fever vaccination. V gave up 0 bases and J gave up 8 bases, with 10 bases separating them. The CDR3 has 13 residues. The germline V gene encodes CDR1 SGHTA and CDR2 FQGNSA. MiXCR was run by TCRdb on the 5' RACE reads, yielding one entry per CDR3 protein. This table has 150,000 to 200,000 distinct CDR3 sequences, about 6.2% appearing once. V gene TRBV7-2 combines with J gene TRBJ1-1; D is possibly TRBD1 (5 bases). This sample comprised CD4+ T cells sorted from PBMCs, obtained on the day of the first yellow fever vaccination. The sequence derives from a man younger than 30 who received the YFV17D yellow fever vaccine. In nucleotides, the CDR3 is TGTGCCAGCAGCTTAGCCCGAGGGGTCGAAGCTTTCTTT. Translating gives CASSLARGVEAFF.